The 16 T cell receptor beta chains below were found in one sample sequenced in a study of tumor T cells in aggressive B-cell lymphoma. Clones were sequenced by immunoSEQ multiplex PCR, and TCRdb holds only the in-frame ones, with some missing. The sample has hundreds of clones; more than 75% are singletons. The sequencing sample was made of tumor tissue. These receptors were obtained from an adult with diffuse large B cell lymphoma.

The chain has TRBV7-9 and TRBJ1-2; D unresolved. Germline assignment: CDR1 SEHNR and CDR2 FQNEAQ (reference sequence). This CDR3 contains 15 residues. Trimming shortened V by 1 base and J by 5 bases, and 14 bases separated the two germline ends. The DNA for the CDR3 is TGTGCCAGCAGCTTAGTGTCTACAGATCTTTATGGCTACACCTTC. Translation gives CASSLVSTDLYGYTF.

This chain links TRBV7-8 with TRBJ2-7; D is unresolved. The length of the CDR3 is 13 residues. V lost 4 bases and J lost 6, with 13 bases in between. Germline lookup yields CDR1 SGHVS and CDR2 FQNEAQ. CDR3 in amino acids: CASSYQTRSEQYF. The DNA for the CDR3 is TGTGCCAGCAGCTACCAAACCCGGAGCGAGCAGTACTTC.

This clone was found a few times. V gene TRBV5-1 combines with J gene TRBJ2-7; 7 nucleotides match TRBD1. Trimming at V came to 8 bases and at J to 6 bases, leaving 5 bases not matched to a gene. CDR3 size: 11 residues. Germline V gene sequence: CDR1 SGHRS, CDR2 YFSETQ. CDR3 residues: CASGNRGEQYF. In DNA, the CDR3 is TGCGCCAGTGGAAACAGGGGCGAGCAGTACTTC.

CDR3 protein: CASSYSTSGGTDTQYF. CDR3 DNA: TGTGCCAGCAGTTACTCGACTAGCGGGGGCACAGATACGCAGTATTTT. The J gene is TRBJ2-3, the V gene TRBV6-5, with TRBD2 matching 11 bases. Germline loops: CDR1 MNHEY, CDR2 SVGAGI. The CDR3 extends over 16 amino acids. The ends lost 0 bases at V and 1 base at J; junction bases unmatched: 0.

This sequence joins TRBV9 and TRBJ2-3, with D possibly being TRBD2 (5 bases). Germline V lookup: CDR1 SGDLS, CDR2 YYNGEE. V lost 3 bases, J lost 2 bases, and 16 bases lay in between. CDR3 size: 16 residues. This chain's CDR3 is CASSESHGVITDTQYF. In DNA form, the CDR3 reads TGTGCCAGCAGCGAAAGCCACGGGGTGATCACAGATACGCAGTATTTT.

CDR3 in amino acids: CASSSGAGAYNEQFF. CDR3 coding DNA: TGTGCCAGCAGCTCCGGGGCGGGGGCCTACAATGAGCAGTTCTTC. The chain joins TRBV7-8 to TRBJ2-1, with 7 bases matching TRBD2. CDR1 is SGHVS and CDR2 is FQNEAQ in the germline V gene. The V segment lost 4 bases and the J segment 2 bases; nucleotides outside the gene matches: 5. The CDR3 runs to 15 residues.

J is TRBJ2-7 and V is TRBV6-6; D perhaps matches TRBD1 (6 bases). V shed 6 bases and J shed 4 bases, with 19 bases lying between them. CDR3 length: 15 amino acids. Germline CDR1 is MNHNY and CDR2 is SVGAGI (reference sequence). This CDR3 is CASSDSSGVVYEQYF. CDR3 bases: TGTGCCAGCAGCGATTCATCAGGGGTGGTTTACGAGCAGTACTTC.

The CDR3 protein is CASKDGGPGSNQPQHF. The CDR3 DNA follows: TGTGCCAGTAAAGACGGTGGGCCGGGGAGCAATCAGCCCCAGCATTTT. This chain connects TRBV27 to TRBJ1-5, with unresolved D. CDR1 is MNHEY, CDR2 SMNVEV, per germline (reference sequence). The ends were cut back, 9 bases at V and 1 base at J, with 19 bases in the middle. This CDR3 spans 16 amino acids.

The chain uses TRBV19 and TRBJ1-1; D possibly corresponds to TRBD1 (6 bases). The CDR3 sequence is 14 residues long. Trimming left V 5 bases short and J 1 base short, with 11 bases between. CDR1 and CDR2 from the germline V gene are LNHDA and SQIVND (reference sequence). CDR3 sequence reads: CASSPWTENTEAFF. For the CDR3, the DNA is TGTGCCAGTAGTCCATGGACAGAGAACACTGAAGCTTTCTTT.

This clone was observed a few times. V gene TRBV7-9 combines with J gene TRBJ1-4; tentative D call: TRBD1 (5 bases). This CDR3 region has 14 residues. The germline V and J ends were trimmed by 5 bases and 3 bases, with 10 bases remaining between them. The germline V gene has CDR1 SEHNR and CDR2 FQNEAQ (reference sequence). CDR3 nucleotide sequence: TGTGCCAGCAGCCCGGGGGACCCTAATGAAAAACTGTTTTTT. Amino acid sequence: CASSPGDPNEKLFF.

Notes on this clone: Within the sample, other DNA sequences also encode this same CDR3. The chain couples TRBV4-2 to TRBJ1-6, with D perhaps TRBD1 (5 bases). The CDR3 sequence is 15 residues long. CDR1 is LGHNA, CDR2 YNFKEQ, per germline. Trimming took off 1 base at V and 7 bases at J, with 11 bases between the two ends. The CDR3 region is CASSQAQGTNSPLHF. The CDR3 DNA follows: TGTGCCAGCAGCCAAGCGCAGGGTACAAATTCACCCCTCCACTTT.

The sample holds one count of this clone. CDR3 DNA: TGTGCCAGCAGTTTTTGGGTCGGGTCGAACTATGGCTACACCTTC. Protein product: CASSFWVGSNYGYTF. The chain recombines TRBV27 with TRBJ1-2; the D is unclear. This CDR3 region has 15 residues. V was shortened by 3 bases and J by 2 bases, with 13 bases between the two germline ends. In germline, CDR1 is MNHEY, CDR2 SMNVEV (reference sequence).

The genes are TRBV6-6 and TRBJ1-2; D may be TRBD1 (5 bases). CDR3 length: 11 amino acids. V was clipped by 7 bases and J by 8 bases, with 11 bases between them. Germline CDR1 is MNHNY and CDR2 is SVGAGI (reference sequence). The CDR3 loop is CASMGGGGYTF. The DNA for the CDR3 is TGTGCCAGCATGGGGGGTGGCGGCTACACCTTC.

The chain is built from TRBV6-5 and TRBJ2-2; 12 bases line up with TRBD2. CDR1 MNHEY and CDR2 SVGAGI come from the germline V gene. CDR3 length: 14 amino acids. V dropped 5 bases and J dropped 7; count of bases not matched to a gene: 2. The CDR3 is CASSTSGGNGELFF. The CDR3 DNA reads TGTGCCAGCAGTACTAGCGGGGGGAACGGGGAGCTGTTTTTT.

The V call is TRBV13, the J call TRBJ1-5; D ambiguous. This CDR3 has 15 residues. Germline CDR1 reads PRHDT; CDR2 reads FYEKMQ (reference sequence). V was pared by 0 bases and J by 1 base, with 7 bases between. The CDR3 sequence is CASSLGLGSNQPQHF. The DNA for the CDR3 is TGTGCCAGCAGCTTAGGCCTTGGCAGCAATCAGCCCCAGCATTTT.

V is TRBV5-1 and J is TRBJ2-1; 8 bases line up with TRBD1. V was pared by 5 bases and J by 8 bases, with 3 bases of the junction left unmatched. This CDR3 region has 12 residues. Germline V lookup: CDR1 SGHRS, CDR2 YFSETQ. In DNA, the CDR3 is TGCGCCAGCAGACAGACAGGGGATGAGCAGTTCTTC. Amino acids: CASRQTGDEQFF.